The sequence of this TCR beta chain was determined in a study of T cell responses to AZD1222 COVID-19 vaccine. This CDR3 contains 12 residues. The repertoire was sequenced with immunoSEQ multiplex PCR; TCRdb's copy has only in-frame clones and lacks some. The repertoire consists of about 120,000 clones, with 80% to 90% occurring once and the leading ten covering 9% to 9.5%. The input for sequencing was peripheral blood, taken on day 0 of AZD1222 vaccination. The rearrangement uses TRBV21-1 and TRBJ2-5. TRBV21-1 is a pseudogene. This sequence originates from an adult in good health. CDR3 in amino acids: CASSKGGETQYF. The CDR3 DNA reads TGTGCCAGCAGCAAAGGGGGGGAGACCCAGTACTTC.